This T cell receptor (beta chain) was sequenced during a study of shared clonotypes between healthy human individuals. Findings of the study overall: Naive CD4 clonotype sharing across a few donors was 4% to 5.5%.

Naive CD8 cells comprised CD45RO-negative, CCR7-positively selected cells, excluding terminally differentiated effector memory CD45RA+ cells. The study drew its donors from healthy HIV-negative adults without recent acute infections or vaccinations. Measured with immunoSEQ multiplex PCR; TCRdb has only the in-frame clones, and not every one. Altogether about 2.1 million clones are present, just over 90% being singletons, with the ten largest covering about 1.8%. As regards this clone: Its antigen is currently unknown.

Trimming shortened V by 6 bases and J by 1 base, and 16 bases separated the two germline ends. In germline, CDR1 is MDHEN, CDR2 SYDVKM. The CDR3 sequence is 16 residues long. What was sequenced was naive CD8+ T cells from PBMCs. The chain employs TRBV28 and TRBJ2-1, with a tentative D call TRBD2 (5 bases). The sequence was collected from a man in his late teens or twenties in good health. Some clones in this sample may be carry-over from other donors' samples. The CDR3 nucleotides read TGTGCCAGCAGCCACGCCGGGGAACGGTCCTACAATGAGCAGTTCTTC. Translated: CASSHAGERSYNEQFF.